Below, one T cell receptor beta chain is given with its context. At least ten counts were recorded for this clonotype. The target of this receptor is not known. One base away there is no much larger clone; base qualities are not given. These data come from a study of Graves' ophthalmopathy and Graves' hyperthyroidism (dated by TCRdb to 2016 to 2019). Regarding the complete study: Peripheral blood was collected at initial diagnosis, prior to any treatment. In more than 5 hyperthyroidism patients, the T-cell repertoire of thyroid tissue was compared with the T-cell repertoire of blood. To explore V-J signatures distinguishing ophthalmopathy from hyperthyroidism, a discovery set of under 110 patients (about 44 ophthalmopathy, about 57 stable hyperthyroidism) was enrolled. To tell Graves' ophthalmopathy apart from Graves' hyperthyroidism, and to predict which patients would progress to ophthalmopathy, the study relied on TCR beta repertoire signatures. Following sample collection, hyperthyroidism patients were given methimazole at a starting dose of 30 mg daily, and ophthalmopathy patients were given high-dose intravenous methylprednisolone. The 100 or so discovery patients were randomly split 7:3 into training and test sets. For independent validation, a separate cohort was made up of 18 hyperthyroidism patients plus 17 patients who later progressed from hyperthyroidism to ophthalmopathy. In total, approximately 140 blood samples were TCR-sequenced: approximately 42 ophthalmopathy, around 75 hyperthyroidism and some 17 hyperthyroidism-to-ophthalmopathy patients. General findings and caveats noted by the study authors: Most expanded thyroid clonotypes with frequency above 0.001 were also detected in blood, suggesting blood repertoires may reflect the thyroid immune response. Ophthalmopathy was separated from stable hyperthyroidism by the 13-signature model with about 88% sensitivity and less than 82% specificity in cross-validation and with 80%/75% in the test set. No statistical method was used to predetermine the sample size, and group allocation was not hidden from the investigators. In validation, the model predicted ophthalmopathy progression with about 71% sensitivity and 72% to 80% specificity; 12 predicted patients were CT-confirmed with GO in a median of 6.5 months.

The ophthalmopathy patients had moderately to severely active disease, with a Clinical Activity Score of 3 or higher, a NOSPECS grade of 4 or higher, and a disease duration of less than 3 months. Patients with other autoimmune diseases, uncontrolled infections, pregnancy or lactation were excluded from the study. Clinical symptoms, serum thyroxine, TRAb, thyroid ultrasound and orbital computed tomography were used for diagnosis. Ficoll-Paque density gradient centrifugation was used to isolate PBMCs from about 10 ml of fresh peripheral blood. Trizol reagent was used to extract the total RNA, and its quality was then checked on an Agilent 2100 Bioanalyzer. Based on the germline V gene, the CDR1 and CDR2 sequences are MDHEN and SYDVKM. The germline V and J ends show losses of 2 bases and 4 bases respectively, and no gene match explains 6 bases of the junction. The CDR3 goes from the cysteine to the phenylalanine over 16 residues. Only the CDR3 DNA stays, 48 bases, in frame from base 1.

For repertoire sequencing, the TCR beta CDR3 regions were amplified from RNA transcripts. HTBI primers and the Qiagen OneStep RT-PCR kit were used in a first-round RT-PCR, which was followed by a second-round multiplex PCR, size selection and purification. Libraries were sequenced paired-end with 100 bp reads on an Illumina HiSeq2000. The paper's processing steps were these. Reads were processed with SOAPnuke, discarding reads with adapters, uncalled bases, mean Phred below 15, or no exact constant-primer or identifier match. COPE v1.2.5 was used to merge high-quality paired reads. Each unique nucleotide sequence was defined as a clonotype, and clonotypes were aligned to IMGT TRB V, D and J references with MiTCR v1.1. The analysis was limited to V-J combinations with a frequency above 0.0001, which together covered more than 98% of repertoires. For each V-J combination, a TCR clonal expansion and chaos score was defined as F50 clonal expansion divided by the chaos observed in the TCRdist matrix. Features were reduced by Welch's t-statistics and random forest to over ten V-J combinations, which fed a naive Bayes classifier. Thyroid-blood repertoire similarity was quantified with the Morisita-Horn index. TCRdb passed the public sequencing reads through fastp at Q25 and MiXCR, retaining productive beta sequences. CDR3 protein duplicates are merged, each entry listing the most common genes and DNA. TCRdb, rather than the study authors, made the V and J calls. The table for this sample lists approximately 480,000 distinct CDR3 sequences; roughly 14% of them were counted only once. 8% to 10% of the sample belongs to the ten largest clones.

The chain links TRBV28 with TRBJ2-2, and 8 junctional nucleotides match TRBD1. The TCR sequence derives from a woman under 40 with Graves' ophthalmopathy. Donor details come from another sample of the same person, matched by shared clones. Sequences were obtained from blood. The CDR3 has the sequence CASSLRQGAGTGELFF. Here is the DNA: TGTGCCAGCAGTTTAAGGCAGGGGGCGGGCACCGGGGAGCTGTTTTTT. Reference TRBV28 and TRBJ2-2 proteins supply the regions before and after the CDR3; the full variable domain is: DVKVTQSSRYLVKRTGEKVFLECVQDMDHENMFWYRQDPGLGLRLIYFSYDVKMKEKGDIPEGYSVSREKKERFSLILESASTNQTSMYLCASSLRQGAGTGELFFGEGSRLTVL.